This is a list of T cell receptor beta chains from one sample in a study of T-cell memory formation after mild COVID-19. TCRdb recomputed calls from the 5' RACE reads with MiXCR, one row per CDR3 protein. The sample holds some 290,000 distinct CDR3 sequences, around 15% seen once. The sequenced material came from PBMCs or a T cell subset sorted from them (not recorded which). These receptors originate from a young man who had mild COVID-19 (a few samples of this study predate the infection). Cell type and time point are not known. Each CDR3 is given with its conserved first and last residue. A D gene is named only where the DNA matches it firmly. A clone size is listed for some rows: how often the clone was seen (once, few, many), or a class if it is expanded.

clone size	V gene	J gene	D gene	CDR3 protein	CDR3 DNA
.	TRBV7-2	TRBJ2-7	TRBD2	CASSPGLAGGNEQYF	TGTGCCAGCAGCCCCGGACTAGCGGGGGGCAACGAGCAGTACTTC
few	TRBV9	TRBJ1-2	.	CASSAIPQGPYGYTF	TGTGCCAGCAGCGCCATTCCTCAGGGACCGTACGGCTACACCTTC
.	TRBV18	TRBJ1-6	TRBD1	CASSPFLQGESSYNSPLHF	TGTGCCAGCTCACCTTTCCTACAGGGGGAAAGCTCCTATAATTCACCCCTCCACTTT
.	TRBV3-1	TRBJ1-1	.	CASSQAGGNTEAFF	TGTGCCAGCAGCCAAGCCGGGGGGAACACTGAAGCTTTCTTT
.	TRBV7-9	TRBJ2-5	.	CASSLGGQQETQYF	TGTGCCAGCAGCTTAGGGGGCCAGCAAGAGACCCAGTACTTC
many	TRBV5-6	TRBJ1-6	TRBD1	CASNLRGTGGSPLHF	TGTGCCAGCAACTTGAGAGGGACAGGGGGTTCACCCCTCCACTTT
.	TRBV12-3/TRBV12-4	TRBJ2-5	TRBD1	CASSRGTGGSQETQYF	TGTGCCAGCAGTCGGGGGACAGGGGGGAGCCAAGAGACCCAGTACTTC
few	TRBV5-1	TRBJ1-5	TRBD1	CASSFTGAADQPQHF	TGCGCCAGCAGCTTTACAGGGGCTGCGGATCAGCCCCAGCATTTT
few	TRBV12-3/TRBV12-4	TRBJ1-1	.	CASSFSPGKEAFF	TGTGCCAGCAGTTTTTCGCCGGGAAAAGAAGCTTTCTTT
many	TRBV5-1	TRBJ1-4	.	CASSYLGVSREKLFF	TGCGCCAGCAGCTACTTGGGGGTGTCGCGGGAAAAACTGTTTTTT
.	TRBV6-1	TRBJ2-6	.	CASSGAGRANVLTF	TGTGCCAGCAGTGGGGCAGGGCGGGCCAACGTCCTGACTTTC
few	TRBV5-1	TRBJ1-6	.	CASSLVGSPSPLHF	TGCGCCAGCAGCTTGGTTGGGTCTCCTTCACCCCTCCACTTT
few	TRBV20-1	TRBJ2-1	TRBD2	CSAPTSGSHNEQFF	TGCAGTGCCCCCACTAGCGGGAGTCACAATGAGCAGTTCTTC
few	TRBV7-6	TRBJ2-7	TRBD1	CASSLWTGGSYEQYF	TGTGCCAGCAGCTTATGGACAGGGGGCTCCTACGAGCAGTACTTC
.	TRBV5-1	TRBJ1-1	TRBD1	CASGLDRVNTEAFF	TGCGCCAGCGGGTTAGACAGGGTGAACACTGAAGCTTTCTTT
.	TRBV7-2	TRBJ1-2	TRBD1	CASSTPGGPTPSNYGYTF	TGTGCCAGCAGCACACCAGGGGGCCCGACCCCCTCTAACTATGGCTACACCTTC
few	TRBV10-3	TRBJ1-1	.	CAIRLSMNTEAFF	TGTGCCATCAGGTTAAGTATGAACACTGAAGCTTTCTTT
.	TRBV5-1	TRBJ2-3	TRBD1	CASSFTGQGTDTQYF	TGCGCCAGCAGCTTTACAGGACAGGGGACAGATACGCAGTATTTT
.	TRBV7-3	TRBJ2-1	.	CASSLKTEQFF	TGTGCCAGCAGCTTAAAAACGGAGCAGTTCTTC
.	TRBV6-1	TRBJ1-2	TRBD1	CASPGQNYGYTF	TGTGCCAGCCCGGGACAGAACTATGGCTACACCTTC
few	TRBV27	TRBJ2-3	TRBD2	CASSWERGVGDTQYF	TGTGCCAGCAGTTGGGAGCGGGGGGTCGGAGATACGCAGTATTTT
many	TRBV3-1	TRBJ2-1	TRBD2	CASSQRGAGNEQFF	TGTGCCAGCAGCCAGCGGGGGGCCGGGAATGAGCAGTTCTTC
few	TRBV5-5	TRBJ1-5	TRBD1	CASSPEGQGGQPQHF	TGTGCCAGCAGCCCTGAAGGACAGGGCGGGCAGCCCCAGCATTTT
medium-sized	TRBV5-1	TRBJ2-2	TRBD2	CASSPFGTSGGGTGELFF	TGCGCCAGCAGCCCCTTCGGGACTAGCGGGGGAGGAACCGGGGAGCTGTTTTTT
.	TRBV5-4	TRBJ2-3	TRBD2	CASRAGGPGGTDTQYF	TGTGCCAGCAGGGCGGGGGGGCCCGGAGGCACAGATACGCAGTATTTT
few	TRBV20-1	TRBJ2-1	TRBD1	CSAQPGQGGNEQFF	TGCAGTGCCCAACCGGGACAGGGGGGCAATGAGCAGTTCTTC
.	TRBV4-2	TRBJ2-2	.	CASSQPGRRTGELFF	TGTGCCAGCAGCCAACCGGGACGAAGAACCGGGGAGCTGTTTTTT
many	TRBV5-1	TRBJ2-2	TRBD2	CASNALAGGRNAGELFF	TGCGCCAGCAACGCACTAGCGGGGGGGCGCAACGCCGGGGAGCTGTTTTTT
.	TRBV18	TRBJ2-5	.	CASSPRQGYQETQYF	TGTGCCAGCTCACCCCGTCAGGGGTATCAAGAGACCCAGTACTTC
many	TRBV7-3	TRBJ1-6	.	CASSAQGWGNSPLHF	TGTGCCAGCAGCGCACAGGGCTGGGGTAATTCACCCCTCCACTTT
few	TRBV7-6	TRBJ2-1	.	CASSLGSPNNEQFF	TGTGCCAGCAGCTTAGGGTCCCCAAACAATGAGCAGTTCTTC
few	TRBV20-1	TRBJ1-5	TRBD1	CSAEDRLRGQPQHF	TGCAGTGCCGAGGACAGGTTGAGAGGTCAGCCCCAGCATTTT
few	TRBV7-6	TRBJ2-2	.	CASSSETTGNTGELFF	TGTGCCAGCAGCTCAGAGACGACAGGGAACACCGGGGAGCTGTTTTTT
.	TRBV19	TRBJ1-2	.	CASSTARDYGYTF	TGTGCCAGTAGTACAGCCCGCGACTATGGCTACACCTTC
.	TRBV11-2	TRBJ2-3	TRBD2	CASSLGPTSGGSQYF	TGTGCCAGCAGCTTAGGCCCGACTAGCGGGGGTTCGCAGTATTTT
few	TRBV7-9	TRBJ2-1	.	CASRGFPYNEQFF	TGTGCCAGCCGAGGGTTCCCCTACAATGAGCAGTTCTTC
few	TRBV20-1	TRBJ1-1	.	CTPGGVLGTEAFF	TGCACCCCGGGGGGGGTTTTAGGGACTGAAGCTTTCTTT
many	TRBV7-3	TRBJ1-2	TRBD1	CASSTGTGGGYTF	TGTGCCAGCAGCACCGGGACAGGGGGCGGCTACACCTTC
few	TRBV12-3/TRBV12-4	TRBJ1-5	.	CASSFGVDQPQHF	TGTGCCAGCAGTTTTGGGGTCGATCAGCCCCAGCATTTT
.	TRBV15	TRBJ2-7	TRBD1	CATSRGDRAYEQYF	TGTGCCACCAGCAGAGGGGACAGGGCCTACGAGCAGTACTTC
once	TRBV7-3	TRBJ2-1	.	CASSVDGGTYNEQFF	TGTGCCAGCAGCGTCGACGGAGGCACCTACAATGAGCAGTTCTTC
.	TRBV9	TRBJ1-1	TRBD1	CASSGGSGTAYTEAFF	TGTGCCAGCAGCGGTGGCTCCGGGACAGCCTACACTGAAGCTTTCTTT
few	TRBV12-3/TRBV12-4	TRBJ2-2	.	CASTTSLQQGNTGELFF	TGTGCCAGCACCACCTCACTTCAACAGGGCAACACCGGGGAGCTGTTTTTT
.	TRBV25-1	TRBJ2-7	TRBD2	CASSELTGGGYEQYF	TGTGCCAGCAGTGAATTGACCGGCGGGGGCTACGAGCAGTACTTC
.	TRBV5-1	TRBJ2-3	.	CASSLAVAATDTQYF	TGCGCCAGCAGCTTGGCCGTGGCAGCGACAGATACGCAGTATTTT
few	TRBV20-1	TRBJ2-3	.	CSAREGTSADTQYF	TGCAGTGCTAGAGAAGGAACTAGTGCAGATACGCAGTATTTT
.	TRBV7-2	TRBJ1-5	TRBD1	CASTTTGEPQHF	TGTGCCAGCACAACGACAGGGGAGCCCCAGCATTTT
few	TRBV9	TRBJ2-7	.	CASSGPSYEQYF	TGTGCCAGCAGCGGACCGTCCTACGAGCAGTACTTC
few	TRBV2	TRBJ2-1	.	CASRQDQASYNEQFF	TGTGCCAGCAGGCAGGATCAAGCCTCCTACAATGAGCAGTTCTTC
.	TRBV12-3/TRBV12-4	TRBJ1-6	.	CASSRGNYNSPLHF	TGTGCCAGCAGTCGAGGGAACTATAATTCACCCCTCCACTTT
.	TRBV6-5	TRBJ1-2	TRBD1	CASSYGQGYVYTF	TGTGCCAGCAGTTACGGACAGGGCTATGTCTACACCTTC
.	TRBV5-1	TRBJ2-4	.	CASRDLGLAKNIQYF	TGCGCCAGCAGAGATTTAGGGCTAGCCAAAAACATTCAGTACTTC
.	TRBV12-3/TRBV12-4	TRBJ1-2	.	CASSLVNGYTF	TGTGCCAGTAGCCTCGTCAATGGCTACACCTTC
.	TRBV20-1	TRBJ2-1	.	CSATNGGYNEQFF	TGCAGTGCCACCAACGGGGGCTACAATGAGCAGTTCTTC
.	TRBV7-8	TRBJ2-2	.	CASSLRGPGELFF	TGTGCCAGCAGCTTAAGGGGCCCCGGGGAGCTGTTTTTT
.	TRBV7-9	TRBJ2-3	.	CASSFQLKHTQYF	TGTGCCAGCAGCTTTCAGCTCAAGCATACGCAGTATTTT
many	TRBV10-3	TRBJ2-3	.	CATRGSDTQYF	TGTGCCACGCGGGGATCAGATACGCAGTATTTT
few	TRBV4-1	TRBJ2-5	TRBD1	CASSQEGDSLQETQYF	TGCGCCAGCAGCCAAGAAGGGGACAGCCTCCAAGAGACCCAGTACTTC
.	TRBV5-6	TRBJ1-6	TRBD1	CASRGQGSGNSPLHF	TGTGCCAGCAGGGGACAGGGGTCGGGGAATTCACCCCTCCACTTT
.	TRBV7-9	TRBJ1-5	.	CASSSNSGTEVRQHF	TGTGCCAGCAGCTCCAATTCCGGGACGGAGGTGCGCCAGCATTTT